The 5 T cell receptor beta chains given below trace back to one sample, sequenced in a study of CD8+ T cells in alopecia areata. As the sequencing template, cDNA was produced by extracting RNA and reverse transcribing it. The assay was immunoSEQ multiplex PCR, and TCRdb's table has in-frame clones only and misses some. The table shows around 180,000 clones, with 60% occurring only once. Treatment meaning: oral pan-JAK inhibitor, 5-10 mg twice daily. The specimen comprised CD4+ T cells sorted from blood, sampled at week 24, from a patient treated with tofacitinib. The origin of the receptors is a human donor with alopecia areata.

This chain joins TRBV27 and TRBJ1-6; no firm D call. Germline assignment: CDR1 MNHEY and CDR2 SMNVEV (reference sequence). Trimming took 2 bases from V and 8 from J, leaving 4 bases between them. The CDR3 has 12 amino acids. For the CDR3, the DNA is TGTGCCAGCAGTTTAGGGGATTCACCCCTCCACTTT. Translation gives CASSLGDSPLHF.

This sequence joins TRBV16 and TRBJ2-4; 8 nucleotides match TRBD2. Unmatched junction bases numbered 6, after V lost 4 bases and J lost 7 bases. The CDR3 runs to 14 residues. Germline V CDR1 and CDR2: KGHSY, FQNENV. The CDR3 is CASSLSGGNNIQYF. The CDR3 region has the DNA TGTGCCAGCAGCCTAAGCGGGGGCAACAACATTCAGTACTTC.

V and J are TRBV2 and TRBJ1-1; a possible D gene is TRBD1 (6 bases). V was pared by 2 bases and J by 4 bases, with 11 bases between. The CDR3 spans 14 residues. The germline V gene has CDR1 SNHLY and CDR2 FYNNEI. The CDR3 region has the DNA TGTGCCAGCAGTGAAACAGGGCTGGGCACTGAAGCTTTCTTT. Its translation is CASSETGLGTEAFF.

This chain uses TRBV9 with TRBJ2-7; 10 bases map to TRBD2. In germline, CDR1 is SGDLS, CDR2 YYNGEE. V shed 3 bases and J 3 bases; nucleotides not matched to a gene: 6. CDR3 length equals 15 residues. CDR3 DNA sequence: TGTGCCAGCAGCGGGGGGACTAGCGCCGTCTACGAGCAGTACTTC. The encoded protein is CASSGGTSAVYEQYF.

The chain couples TRBV29-1 to TRBJ2-7, with 7 bases that match TRBD1. Germline trimming cut 5 bases from V and 6 bases from J; bases unmatched to any gene: 10. Germline assignment: CDR1 SQVTM and CDR2 ANQGSEA. The CDR3 sequence is 13 residues long. This CDR3 reads CSVNVLQGPEQYF. The DNA for the CDR3 is TGCAGCGTTAACGTATTACAGGGGCCCGAGCAGTACTTC.